Below, 11 T cell receptor beta chains from the same sample are listed, as sequenced in a study of monozygotic twins with inflammatory bowel disease. TCRdb reworked the 5' RACE reads into one entry per CDR3 protein, no DNA. Reported are around 410,000 distinct CDR3 sequences; the ten largest clones contain under 3%. The source material was blood. These receptors originate from a human donor with ulcerative colitis or Crohn's disease, or a healthy co-twin of an affected twin (not recorded which).

This chain links TRBV27 with TRBJ2-3; no DNA is available, so the TRBD2 call from TCRdb remains unchecked. This CDR3 has 15 residues. CDR1 and CDR2 (germline): MNHEY, SMNVEV (reference sequence). CDR3 sequence: CASSPYLGGADTQYF.

This chain joins TRBV7-9 and TRBJ2-7; the D gene TCRdb calls, TRBD1, cannot be checked with no DNA. The germline gives CDR1 SEHNR, CDR2 FQNEAQ (reference sequence). The CDR3 sequence is 15 residues long. CDR3: CASSLVRQGVYEQYF.

The chain employs TRBV20-1 and TRBJ2-3; TCRdb outputs TRBD2, but without DNA this stays unchecked. From germline, CDR1 is DFQATT and CDR2 SNEGSKA (reference sequence). CDR3 length: 16 residues. The CDR3: CSARRAGLAIGDTQYF.

The chain has TRBV5-4 and TRBJ2-3; TCRdb outputs TRBD2, but without DNA this stays unchecked. Per the germline V gene, CDR1 is SGHNT and CDR2 is YYREEE (reference sequence). The CDR3 is made up of 13 amino acids. The chain's CDR3 is CASSLLRTDTQYF. The full variable domain, completed using reference TRBV5-4 and TRBJ2-3, is ETGVTQSPTHLIKTRGQQVTLRCSSQSGHNTVSWYQQALGQGPQFIFQYYREEENGRGNFPPRFSGLQFPNYSSELNVNALELDDSALYLCASSLLRTDTQYFGPGTRLTVL.

The CDR3 spells CASSFGVRGTGELFF. The rearrangement links TRBV11-2 to TRBJ2-2. The CDR3 covers 15 residues. In germline, CDR1 is SGHAT, CDR2 FQNNGV.

This chain connects TRBV12-3 or TRBV12-4 to TRBJ2-1; absent DNA, TCRdb's TRBD2 call cannot be checked. CDR3 size: 14 residues. The CDR3 here is CASSPGLVLNEQFF.

The rearrangement joins TRBV5-1 to TRBJ1-3; lacking DNA, the TRBD1 call made by TCRdb goes unchecked. Germline CDR1 SGHRS, CDR2 YFSETQ. The CDR3 has 16 amino acids. The CDR3 spells CASSFAAGGSGNTIYF.

V and J are TRBV25-1 and TRBJ2-7. The germline V gene encodes CDR1 MGHDK and CDR2 SYGVNS. The CDR3 extends over 13 amino acids. The CDR3 here is CASKLQGKDEQYF.

The chain carries TRBV29-1 and TRBJ1-1; TCRdb indicates TRBD1, and absent DNA this call remains unverified. The CDR3 is 16 amino acids. CDR1 and CDR2 from the germline V gene are SQVTM and ANQGSEA. CDR3 sequence: CSAPSWGRGGGTEAFF.

The chain employs TRBV7-3 and TRBJ2-2; the TRBD2 assignment by TCRdb is unverifiable without DNA. Germline loops: CDR1 SGHTA, CDR2 FQGTGA. The CDR3 extends over 16 amino acids. Here the CDR3 reads CASSPGLAEGTGELFF.

The chain employs TRBV11-2 and TRBJ2-1; the TRBD1 assignment by TCRdb is unverifiable without DNA. Germline CDR1 is SGHAT and CDR2 is FQNNGV. This CDR3 has 16 amino acids. CDR3 loop: CASSLGVWGLRDEQFF. Full variable domain (missing parts from reference TRBV11-2 and TRBJ2-1): EAGVAQSPRYKIIEKRQSVAFWCNPISGHATLYWYQQILGQGPKLLIQFQNNGVVDDSQLPKDRFSAERLKGVDSTLKIQPAKLEDSAVYLCASSLGVWGLRDEQFFGPGTRLTVL.